A single sample gave rise to the 15 T cell receptor beta chains below, sequenced in a study of blood T cells in healthy people across ages. Primed by a sample-barcoded 5' primer and a J-beta primer mix, a second PCR proceeded for roughly 7 to 12 cycles. MiXCR, run by TCRdb on the 5' RACE reads, gives a single entry per CDR3 protein. This table has approximately 780,000 distinct CDR3 sequences, approximately 24% appearing once. These data also formed part of another study, on T cells of mothers and their children.

The sequenced sample consisted of blood. Source of these receptors: a boy younger than 18 in good health.

This clonotype was detected a few times. This chain joins TRBV20-1 and TRBJ2-5, with 7 nucleotides matching TRBD2. In germline, CDR1 is DFQATT, CDR2 SNEGSKA (reference sequence). Unmatched junction bases numbered 4, after V lost 6 bases and J lost 3 bases. The CDR3 extends over 12 amino acids. The CDR3 sequence is CSAGLAEETQYF. CDR3 coding DNA: TGCAGTGCAGGGCTAGCGGAAGAGACCCAGTACTTC.

The chain is built from TRBV28 and TRBJ2-5; 10 bases fit TRBD2. Judging by the DNA end, TRBJ2-1 fits better; the J call may be wrong. The CDR3 has 13 residues. The germline gives CDR1 MDHEN, CDR2 SYDVKM. CDR3 residues: CASRSGGAPEQFF. The DNA for the CDR3 is TGTGCCAGCAGGAGCGGGGGGGCTCCTGAGCAGTTCTTC.

This chain joins TRBV11-3 and TRBJ2-1, with D unresolved. CDR1 is SGHNT, CDR2 YENEEA, per germline. V was pared by 1 base and J by 2 bases, with 12 bases between. There are 16 residues in the CDR3. CDR3 DNA: TGTGCCAGCAGCTTAGGGGGTATCGAGCCCTACAATGAGCAGTTCTTC. Amino acid sequence: CASSLGGIEPYNEQFF. The full variable domain, rest sourced from reference TRBV11-3 and TRBJ2-1, is EAGVVQSPRYKIIEKKQPVAFWCNPISGHNTLYWYLQNLGQGPELLIRYENEEAVDDSQLPKDRFSAERLKGVDSTLKIQPAELGDSAVYLCASSLGGIEPYNEQFFGPGTRLTVL.

This chain uses TRBV7-9 with TRBJ2-2, with D maybe TRBD1 (6 bases). CDR1 and CDR2 from the germline V gene are SEHNR and FQNEAQ (reference sequence). CDR3 length: 17 amino acids. Trimming removed 2 bases from V and 6 bases from J, with 19 bases in between. CDR3 DNA sequence: TGTGCCAGCAGCTTAAAAGCCTACAGGGTTGGATCCGGGGAGCTGTTTTTT. Its protein is CASSLKAYRVGSGELFF. Looking up the rest from reference TRBV7-9 and TRBJ2-2 gives the full variable domain: DTGVSQNPRHKITKRGQNVTFRCDPISEHNRLYWYRQTLGQGPEFLTYFQNEAQLEKSRLLSDRFSAERPKGSFSTLEIQRTEQGDSAMYLCASSLKAYRVGSGELFFGEGSRLTVL.

This clonotype has just a few counts. The rearrangement uses TRBV2 and TRBJ2-5; D possibly corresponds to TRBD1 (5 bases). The germline CDR1 and CDR2 sequences are SNHLY and FYNNEI. This CDR3 is built from 13 residues. The V and J ends lost 7 bases and 4 bases respectively, with 13 bases between them. The CDR3 DNA follows: TGTGCCAGCACGGCCAGGGATGGAGAGACCCAGTACTTC. The encoded protein is CASTARDGETQYF. Combining the CDR3 with reference TRBV2 and TRBJ2-5 gives the whole variable domain EPEVTQTPSHQVTQMGQEVILRCVPISNHLYFYWYRQILGQKVEFLVSFYNNEISEKSEIFDDQFSVERPDGSNFTLKIRSTKLEDSAMYFCASTARDGETQYFGPGTRLLVL.

The V and J genes are TRBV5-4 and TRBJ1-4; D is unclear. V was cut by 5 bases and J by 8 bases, with 13 bases left in between. The CDR3 sequence is 13 residues long. Germline V gene lookup returns CDR1 SGHNT and CDR2 YYREEE (reference sequence). CDR3 DNA: TGTGCCAGCAGTTCCCGGGTGGGCGAAAAACTGTTTTTT. Its translation is CASSSRVGEKLFF.

The chain joins TRBV9 to TRBJ1-2; 8 bases match TRBD1. The V gene's germline CDR1 is SGDLS and CDR2 YYNGEE. V was pared by 3 bases and J by 4 bases, with 8 bases of the junction left unmatched. The CDR3 totals 15 residues. In DNA form, the CDR3 reads TGTGCCAGCAGCGCCACCACAGGGGGGCCCTATGGCTACACCTTC. This encodes CASSATTGGPYGYTF.

The chain recombines TRBV9 with TRBJ1-2, with TRBD1 as a possible D gene (5 bases). Trimming pared 3 bases from V and 2 bases from J, leaving 14 bases between. The CDR3 spans 15 residues. CDR1 and CDR2 (germline): SGDLS, YYNGEE. The DNA for the CDR3 is TGTGCCAGCAGCGATGGGGGTGGGGGAAACTATGGCTACACCTTC. Translating it yields CASSDGGGGNYGYTF. Together with reference TRBV9 and TRBJ1-2, the CDR3 gives the full variable domain: DSGVTQTPKHLITATGQRVTLRCSPRSGDLSVYWYQQSLDQGLQFLIQYYNGEERAKGNILERFSAQQFPDLHSELNLSSLELGDSALYFCASSDGGGGNYGYTFGSGTRLTVV.

V gene TRBV20-1 combines with J gene TRBJ1-2; D call uncertain. Trimming took off 0 bases at V and 0 bases at J, with 8 bases between the two ends. The CDR3 has 14 residues. Germline V gene sequence: CDR1 DFQATT, CDR2 SNEGSKA (reference sequence). The CDR3 sequence: CSAREMGSNYGYTF. The DNA of the CDR3 is TGCAGTGCTAGAGAAATGGGTTCTAACTATGGCTACACCTTC.

In this sample, this clonotype turned up a few times. The chain employs TRBV29-1 and TRBJ2-4, with a weak D call TRBD1 (6 bases). Trimming stripped 4 bases from V and 8 bases from J, with 15 bases between. The CDR3 is made up of 13 amino acids. Germline V gene sequence: CDR1 SQVTM, CDR2 ANQGSEA. The DNA for the CDR3 is TGCAGCGTTGGGTCACAGGGTGCGGACATTCAGTACTTC. Amino acid sequence: CSVGSQGADIQYF.

V is TRBV10-3 and J is TRBJ2-3, with D perhaps TRBD1 (5 bases). Germline V gene lookup returns CDR1 ENHRY and CDR2 SYGVKD. Trimming removed 8 bases at V and 4 bases at J, with 19 bases between. CDR3 size: 15 residues. The CDR3 DNA reads TGTGCCATCGGAATTAGGGGTATGAACGCAGATACGCAGTATTTT. It encodes CAIGIRGMNADTQYF.

The sample holds a few counts of this clonotype. The rearrangement uses TRBV15 and TRBJ2-7; tentatively, D is TRBD2 (7 bases). The V end was cut by 4 bases, the J end by 0 bases, with 10 bases between. CDR3 length: 14 residues. Germline V gene sequence: CDR1 LNHNV, CDR2 YYDKDF (reference sequence). CDR3 in amino acids: CATSTGGSSYEQYF. For the CDR3, the DNA is TGTGCCACCAGCACGGGGGGCAGCTCCTACGAGCAGTACTTC.

This rearrangement joins TRBV12-3 or TRBV12-4 to TRBJ2-2, with D unresolved. The CDR3 is made up of 15 amino acids. Trimming left V 0 bases short and J 1 base short, with 6 bases between. CDR3 sequence (DNA): TGTGCCAGCAGTTTAGCTGGGTGGAACACCGGGGAGCTGTTTTTT. It translates to CASSLAGWNTGELFF.

The chain links TRBV28 to TRBJ1-2; 9 bases match TRBD1. V was pared by 5 bases and J by 4 bases, with 5 bases of the junction left unmatched. The CDR3 has 14 amino acids. Looked up from germline, CDR1 is MDHEN and CDR2 is SYDVKM. The CDR3 DNA reads TGTGCCAGCAGTAACGAGACAGGGGGCTATGGCTACACCTTC. Translated: CASSNETGGYGYTF.

About this clonotype: A read error is possible here, since a much larger clone lies one base away. The V and J genes are TRBV7-9 and TRBJ2-2; 13 bases are shared with TRBD2. The junction had 7 bases not matched to a gene; V was cut back by 10 bases and J by 5 bases. The germline V gene encodes CDR1 SEHNR and CDR2 FQNEAQ (reference sequence). CDR3 length: 15 amino acids. In nucleotides, the CDR3 is TGTGCCAACAGTCGGACTAGCGGGGGAACCGGGGAGCTGTTTTTT. Its translation: CANSRTSGGTGELFF. The variable domain in full, completed from reference TRBV7-9 and TRBJ2-2, reads DTGVSQNPRHKITKRGQNVTFRCDPISEHNRLYWYRQTLGQGPEFLTYFQNEAQLEKSRLLSDRFSAERPKGSFSTLEIQRTEQGDSAMYLCANSRTSGGTGELFFGEGSRLTVL.